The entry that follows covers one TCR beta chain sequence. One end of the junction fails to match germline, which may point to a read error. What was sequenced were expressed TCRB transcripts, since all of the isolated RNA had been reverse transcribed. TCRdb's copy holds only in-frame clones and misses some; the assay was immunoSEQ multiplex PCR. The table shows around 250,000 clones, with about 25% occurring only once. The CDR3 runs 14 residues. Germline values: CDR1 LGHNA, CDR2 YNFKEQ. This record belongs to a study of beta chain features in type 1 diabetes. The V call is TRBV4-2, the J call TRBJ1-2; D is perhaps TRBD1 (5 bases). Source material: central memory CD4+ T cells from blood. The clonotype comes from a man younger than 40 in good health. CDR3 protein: CASSQVSQVYGYTF. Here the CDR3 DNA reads TGTGCCAGCAGCCAAGTTTCACAGGTCTATGGGTACACCTTC.